The clone carrying this T cell receptor (beta chain) came up a few times. The antigen remains undetermined. The sample originates from a study of T cell repertoires in cytomegalovirus infection. For the study at large: The study used recently identified HLA-C-restricted and well-studied HLA-B-restricted CMV epitopes. Public signatures in TCR beta pointed to CMV infection and matching HLA type. Points from the study as a whole: Dominating the ex vivo response were TCR beta clonotypes that were CMV-specific and HLA-C-restricted. Public TCR beta family frequency separated CMV-and-HLA carriers, including in an independent cohort.

Trimming took off 5 bases at V and 4 bases at J, with 12 bases between the two ends. The CDR3 has 14 amino acids. TCRdb re-derived calls from the reads in MiXCR, one entry per CDR3 protein. The sample lists fewer than 350,000 distinct CDR3 sequences, almost 30% seen once, with about 19% in the top ten. Sequences were derived from cultured PBMCs, sampled from culture after CMV antigen stimulation. This chain uses TRBV12-3 or TRBV12-4 with TRBJ1-5; the D gene is possibly TRBD1 (6 bases). This clonotype was sampled from a human donor in good health (CMV status not recorded). Some clones in this sample may be carry-over from other donors' samples. CDR3 coding DNA: TGTGCCAGCAGTGGAACAGGGATAAATCAGCCCCAGCATTTT. Translated: CASSGTGINQPQHF.